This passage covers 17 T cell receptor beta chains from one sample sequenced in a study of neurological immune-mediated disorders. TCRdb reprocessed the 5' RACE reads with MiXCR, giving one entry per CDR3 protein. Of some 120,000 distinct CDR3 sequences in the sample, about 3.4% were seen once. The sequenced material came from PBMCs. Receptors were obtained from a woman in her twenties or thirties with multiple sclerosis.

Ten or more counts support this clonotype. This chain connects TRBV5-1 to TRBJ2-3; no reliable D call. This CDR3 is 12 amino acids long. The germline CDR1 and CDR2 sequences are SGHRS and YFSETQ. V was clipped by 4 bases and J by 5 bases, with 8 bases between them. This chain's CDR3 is CASSIPRDTQYF. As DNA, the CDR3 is TGCGCCAGCAGCATACCCAGAGATACGCAGTATTTT.

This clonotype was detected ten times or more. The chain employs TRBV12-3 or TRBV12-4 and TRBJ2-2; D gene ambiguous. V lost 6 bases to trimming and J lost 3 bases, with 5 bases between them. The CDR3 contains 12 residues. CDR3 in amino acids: CASRVDTGELFF. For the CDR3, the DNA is TGTGCCAGCAGGGTCGACACCGGGGAGCTGTTTTTT.

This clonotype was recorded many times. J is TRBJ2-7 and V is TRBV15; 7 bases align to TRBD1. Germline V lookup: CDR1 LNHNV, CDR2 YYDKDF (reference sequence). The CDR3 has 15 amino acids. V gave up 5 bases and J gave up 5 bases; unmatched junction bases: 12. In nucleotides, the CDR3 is TGTGCCACCAGCCCCGGAATCCTGACAGGGAACGAGCAGTACTTC. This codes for CATSPGILTGNEQYF.

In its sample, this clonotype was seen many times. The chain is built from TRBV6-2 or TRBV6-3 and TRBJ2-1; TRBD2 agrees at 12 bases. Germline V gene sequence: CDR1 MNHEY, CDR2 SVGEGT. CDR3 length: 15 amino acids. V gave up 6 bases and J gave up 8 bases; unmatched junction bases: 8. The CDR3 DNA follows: TGTGCCAGCAGGGAGGGGACTAGCGGGTTCTATGAGCAGTTCTTC. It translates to CASREGTSGFYEQFF.

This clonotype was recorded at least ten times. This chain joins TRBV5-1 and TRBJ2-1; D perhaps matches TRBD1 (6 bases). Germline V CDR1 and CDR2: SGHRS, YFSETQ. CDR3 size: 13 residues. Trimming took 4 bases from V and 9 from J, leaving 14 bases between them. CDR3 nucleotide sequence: TGCGCCAGCAGCGTTCAGGGGCGTGGTGAGCAGTTCTTC. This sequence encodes CASSVQGRGEQFF. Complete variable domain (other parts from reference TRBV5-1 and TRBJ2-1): KAGVTQTPRYLIKTRGQQVTLSCSPISGHRSVSWYQQTPGQGLQFLFEYFSETQRNKGNFPGRFSGRQFSNSRSEMNVSTLELGDSALYLCASSVQGRGEQFFGPGTRLTVL.

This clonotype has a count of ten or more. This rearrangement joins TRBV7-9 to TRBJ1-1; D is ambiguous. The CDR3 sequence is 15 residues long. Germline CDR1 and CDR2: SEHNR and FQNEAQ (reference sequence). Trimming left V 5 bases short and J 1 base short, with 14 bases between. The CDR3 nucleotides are TGTGCCAGCAGCGCCCTCCGAGACTGGAACACTGAAGCTTTCTTT. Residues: CASSALRDWNTEAFF.

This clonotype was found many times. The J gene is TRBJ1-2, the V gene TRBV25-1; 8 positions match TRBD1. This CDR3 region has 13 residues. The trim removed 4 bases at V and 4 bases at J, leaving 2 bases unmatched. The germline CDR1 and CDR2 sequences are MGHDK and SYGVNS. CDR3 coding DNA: TGTGCCAGCAGTGCAACAGGGGGCTATGGCTACACCTTC. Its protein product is CASSATGGYGYTF.

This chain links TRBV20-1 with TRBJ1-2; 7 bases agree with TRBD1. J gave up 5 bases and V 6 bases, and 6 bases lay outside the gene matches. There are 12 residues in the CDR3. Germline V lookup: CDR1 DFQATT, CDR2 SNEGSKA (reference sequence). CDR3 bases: TGCAGTGCCTGGGACAGCAATTATGGCTACACCTTC. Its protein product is CSAWDSNYGYTF.

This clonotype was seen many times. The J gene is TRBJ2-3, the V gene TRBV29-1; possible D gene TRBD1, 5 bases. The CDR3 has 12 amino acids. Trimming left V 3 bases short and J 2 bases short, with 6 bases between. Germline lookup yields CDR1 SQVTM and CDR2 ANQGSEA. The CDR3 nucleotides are TGCAGCGTTGAGACAGTCACAGATACGCAGTATTTT. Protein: CSVETVTDTQYF.

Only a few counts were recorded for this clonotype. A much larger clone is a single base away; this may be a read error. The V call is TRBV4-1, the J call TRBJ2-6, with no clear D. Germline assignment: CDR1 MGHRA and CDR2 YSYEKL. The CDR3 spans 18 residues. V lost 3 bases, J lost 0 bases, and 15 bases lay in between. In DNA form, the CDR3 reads TGCGCCAGCAGCCAGGATAGGAAAGGATCCTCTGGGGCCAACGTCCTGACTTTC. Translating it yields CASSQDRKGSSGANVLTF.

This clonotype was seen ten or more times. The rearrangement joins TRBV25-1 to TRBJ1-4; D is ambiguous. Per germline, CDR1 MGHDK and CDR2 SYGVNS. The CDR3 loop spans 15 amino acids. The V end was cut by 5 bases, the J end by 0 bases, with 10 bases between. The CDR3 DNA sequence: TGTGCCAGCAGTCTCCTCGGGACAACTAATGAAAAACTGTTTTTT. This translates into CASSLLGTTNEKLFF.

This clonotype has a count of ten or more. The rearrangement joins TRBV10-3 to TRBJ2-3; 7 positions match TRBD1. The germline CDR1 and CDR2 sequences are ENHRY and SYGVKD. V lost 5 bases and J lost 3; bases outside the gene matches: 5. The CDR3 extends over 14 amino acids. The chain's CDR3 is CAISRQGNTDTQYF. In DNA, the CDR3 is TGTGCCATCAGTCGACAGGGAAATACAGATACGCAGTATTTT.

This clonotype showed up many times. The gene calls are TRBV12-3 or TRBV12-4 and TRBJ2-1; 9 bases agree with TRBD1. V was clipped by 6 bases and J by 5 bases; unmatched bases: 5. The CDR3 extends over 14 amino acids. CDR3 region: CASSSTGGNNEQFF. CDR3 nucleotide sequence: TGTGCCAGCAGCTCGACAGGGGGGAACAATGAGCAGTTCTTC.

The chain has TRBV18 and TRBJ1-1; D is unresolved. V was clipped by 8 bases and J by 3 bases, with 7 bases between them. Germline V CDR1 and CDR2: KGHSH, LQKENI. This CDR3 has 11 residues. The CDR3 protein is CASTLDTEAFF. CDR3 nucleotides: TGTGCCAGCACACTGGACACTGAAGCTTTCTTT.

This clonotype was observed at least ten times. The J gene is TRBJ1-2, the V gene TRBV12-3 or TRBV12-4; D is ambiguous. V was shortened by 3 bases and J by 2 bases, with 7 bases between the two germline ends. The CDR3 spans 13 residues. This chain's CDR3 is CASSFPENYGYTF. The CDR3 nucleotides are TGTGCCAGCAGTTTCCCAGAAAACTATGGCTACACCTTC.

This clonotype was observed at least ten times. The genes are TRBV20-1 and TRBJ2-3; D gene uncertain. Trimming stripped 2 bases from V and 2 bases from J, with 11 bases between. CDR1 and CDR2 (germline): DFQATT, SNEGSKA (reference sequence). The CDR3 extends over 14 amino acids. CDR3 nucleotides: TGCAGTGCTAGATCCTGGGCCATCACAGATACGCAGTATTTT. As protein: CSARSWAITDTQYF.

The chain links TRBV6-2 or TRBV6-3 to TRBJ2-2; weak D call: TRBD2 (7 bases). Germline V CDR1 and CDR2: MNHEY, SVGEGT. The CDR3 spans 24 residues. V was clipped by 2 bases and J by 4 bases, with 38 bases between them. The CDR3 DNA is TGTGCCAGCAGTTACGCGGGGGCTAGCCTGGACAGCCCCGTACGAAGTACGGCCACCGGGGAGCTGTTTTTT. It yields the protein CASSYAGASLDSPVRSTATGELFF.